What follows are 6 T cell receptor beta chains derived from one specimen sequenced in a study of siplizumab effects on memory and regulatory T cells. The data were produced by immunoSEQ multiplex PCR, yet TCRdb's version contains in-frame clones alone and is incomplete. This sample yields approximately 50,000 clones, of which more than 85% are seen a single time; approximately 17% belongs to the top ten. The sample consisted of CD8+ T cells sorted from blood. The source of these receptors is a human donor in good health.

This chain links TRBV19 with TRBJ2-5; the match to TRBD2 covers 7 bases. The trim removed 4 bases at V and 3 bases at J, leaving 8 bases unmatched. Germline V gene lookup returns CDR1 LNHDA and CDR2 SQIVND (reference sequence). This CDR3 has 15 amino acids. The CDR3 DNA sequence: TGTGCCAGTAGTACAACAGAGCTAGCGGAAGAGACCCAGTACTTC. Translating gives CASSTTELAEETQYF.

V usage is TRBV25-1 and J usage is TRBJ1-5; D may be TRBD1 (5 bases). V was clipped by 6 bases and J by 4 bases, with 10 bases between them. Germline V gene lookup returns CDR1 MGHDK and CDR2 SYGVNS. The CDR3 contains 13 residues. CDR3 DNA sequence: TGTGCCAGCAGAGGGACGGAAAATCAGCCCCAGCATTTT. As protein: CASRGTENQPQHF. The full variable domain, completed using reference TRBV25-1 and TRBJ1-5, is EADIYQTPRYLVIGTGKKITLECSQTMGHDKMYWYQQDPGMELHLIHYSYGVNSTEKGDLSSESTVSRIRTEHFPLTLESARPSHTSQYLCASRGTENQPQHFGDGTRLSIL.

The J gene is TRBJ1-1, the V gene TRBV27; the D gene is possibly TRBD1 (6 bases). This CDR3 is 13 amino acids long. Germline-derived CDR1 and CDR2 are MNHEY and SMNVEV (reference sequence). V was clipped by 6 bases and J by 0 bases, with 8 bases between them. CDR3 coding DNA: TGTGCCAGCAGAGGGACATTGAACACTGAAGCTTTCTTT. Protein sequence: CASRGTLNTEAFF.

V gene TRBV29-1 combines with J gene TRBJ2-1, with D hard to call. Looked up from germline, CDR1 is SQVTM and CDR2 is ANQGSEA. Between the trimmed V and J ends, which lost 4 bases and 5 bases, there was a span of 12 bases. CDR3 length: 13 residues. CDR3 DNA sequence: TGCAGCGTTGTAGCACTATACAACAATGAGCAGTTCTTC. The encoded protein is CSVVALYNNEQFF.

The CDR3 protein is CASSNRLAGGRETQYF. The CDR3 region has the DNA TGTGCCAGCAGCAACAGACTAGCGGGAGGTCGTGAGACCCAGTACTTC. The chain carries TRBV5-8 and TRBJ2-5; 13 bases align to TRBD2. Trimming at V came to 4 bases and at J to 5 bases, leaving 8 bases not matched to a gene. The CDR3 has 16 amino acids. CDR1 and CDR2 (germline): SGHTS, YDEGEE.

This clone was found once. V and J are TRBV21-1 and TRBJ2-7. TRBV21-1 has pseudogene status. The CDR3 runs to 17 residues. CDR3 DNA sequence: TGTGCCAGCAGCAAAGATGGCAAAGGGCTAGAGGCCTACGAGCAGTACTTC. Amino acid sequence: CASSKDGKGLEAYEQYF.